This is a list of T cell receptor beta chains from one sample in a study of T-cell memory formation after mild COVID-19. TCRdb redid the calling of the 5' RACE reads with MiXCR, one entry per CDR3 protein. This table holds some 310,000 distinct CDR3 sequences, less than 25% found once. The sample taken for sequencing was PBMCs or a T cell subset sorted from them (not recorded which). The origin of the receptors is a man aged 18 to 29 who had mild COVID-19 (a few samples of this study predate the infection). Cell type and time point are not known. CDR3s include the opening cysteine and the closing phenylalanine or tryptophan. Each record gives: V gene, clone size, D gene, J gene, CDR3 protein, CDR3 DNA. A D gene is named only where the DNA matches it firmly. Clone size is given for some rows only: seen once, a few or many times, or a class if the clone is expanded.

V: TRBV6-5
size: few
D: -
J: TRBJ1-5
CDR3: CASATGRDQPQHF
DNA: TGTGCCAGCGCTACAGGGAGGGATCAGCCCCAGCATTTT

V: TRBV4-1
size: many
D: -
J: TRBJ2-3
CDR3: CASSQLLGSSDTQYF
DNA: TGCGCCAGCAGCCAATTACTAGGATCCTCGGATACGCAGTATTTT

V: TRBV7-9
size: -
D: -
J: TRBJ2-1
CDR3: CASSLSWWGEQFF
DNA: TGTGCCAGCAGCTTATCCTGGTGGGGTGAGCAGTTCTTC

V: TRBV19
size: -
D: -
J: TRBJ2-1
CDR3: CASSPTTQPREQFF
DNA: TGTGCCAGTAGTCCAACAACTCAGCCTAGGGAGCAGTTCTTC

V: TRBV5-4
size: -
D: -
J: TRBJ2-1
CDR3: CASFFGPGENEQFF
DNA: TGTGCCAGCTTTTTCGGCCCAGGGGAGAATGAGCAGTTCTTC

V: TRBV24-1
size: -
D: -
J: TRBJ2-3
CDR3: CATSDTGLTLGDTQYF
DNA: TGTGCCACCAGTGACACGGGGCTGACCCTTGGAGATACGCAGTATTTT

V: TRBV15
size: -
D: -
J: TRBJ2-1
CDR3: CATSRGLSSNEQFF
DNA: TGTGCCACCAGCAGAGGACTGTCATCAAATGAGCAGTTCTTC

V: TRBV7-9
size: -
D: -
J: TRBJ1-4
CDR3: CASSLVKGDEKLFF
DNA: TGTGCCAGCAGCTTGGTTAAAGGGGATGAAAAACTGTTTTTT

V: TRBV5-1
size: few
D: -
J: TRBJ2-5
CDR3: CASSLAVLSDETQYF
DNA: TGCGCCAGCAGCTTGGCCGTATTAAGCGATGAGACCCAGTACTTC

V: TRBV14
size: -
D: -
J: TRBJ2-3
CDR3: CASTDVNTDTQYF
DNA: TGTGCCAGTACGGACGTAAACACAGATACGCAGTATTTT

V: TRBV7-9
size: -
D: TRBD2
J: TRBJ2-5
CDR3: CASSPEGGNLETQYF
DNA: TGTGCCAGCAGCCCGGAGGGAGGGAACCTAGAGACCCAGTACTTC

V: TRBV5-1
size: -
D: TRBD1
J: TRBJ1-2
CDR3: CASSFWRDSHNYGYTF
DNA: TGCGCCAGCAGCTTTTGGCGGGACAGTCATAACTATGGCTACACCTTC

V: TRBV5-1
size: -
D: -
J: TRBJ2-1
CDR3: CASSPRVTSTPYNEQFF
DNA: TGCGCCAGCAGCCCACGGGTAACTAGTACACCTTACAATGAGCAGTTCTTC

V: TRBV7-9
size: -
D: TRBD1
J: TRBJ1-2
CDR3: CASSPLGQAYGYTF
DNA: TGTGCCAGCAGCCCTCTAGGACAGGCGTATGGCTACACCTTC

V: TRBV12-3/TRBV12-4
size: -
D: TRBD1
J: TRBJ1-5
CDR3: CASSSTLQGNQPQHF
DNA: TGTGCCAGCAGTTCGACGCTACAGGGGAATCAGCCCCAGCATTTT

V: TRBV3-1
size: -
D: -
J: TRBJ2-7
CDR3: CASSQDRLTGAPYEQYF
DNA: TGTGCCAGCAGCCAAGATCGGTTAACGGGGGCACCCTACGAGCAGTACTTC

V: TRBV7-9
size: few
D: -
J: TRBJ1-4
CDR3: CASSRPPDNEKLFF
DNA: TGTGCCAGCAGCCGGCCCCCAGATAATGAAAAACTGTTTTTT

V: TRBV6-2/TRBV6-3
size: few
D: -
J: TRBJ2-7
CDR3: CASSYTDRTYTYEQYF
DNA: TGTGCCAGCAGTTACACCGACAGGACTTACACCTACGAGCAGTACTTC

V: TRBV29-1
size: -
D: -
J: TRBJ2-7
CDR3: CSVGRGHEYEQYF
DNA: TGCAGCGTCGGGAGGGGGCACGAGTACGAGCAGTACTTC

V: TRBV14
size: -
D: TRBD1
J: TRBJ2-3
CDR3: CASSQLGQGVGTDTQYF
DNA: TGTGCCAGCAGCCAGCTAGGACAGGGTGTAGGCACAGATACGCAGTATTTT

V: TRBV9
size: few
D: -
J: TRBJ1-2
CDR3: CASSVESSGERGYTF
DNA: TGTGCCAGCAGCGTAGAAAGCTCAGGGGAGCGTGGCTACACCTTC

V: TRBV5-1
size: -
D: -
J: TRBJ2-5
CDR3: CASSSAGAPGWETQYF
DNA: TGCGCCAGCAGCTCGGCGGGGGCTCCGGGTTGGGAGACCCAGTACTTC

V: TRBV20-1
size: few
D: -
J: TRBJ2-2
CDR3: CSARDRDTGFTGELFF
DNA: TGCAGTGCTAGAGACCGGGACACCGGCTTCACCGGGGAGCTGTTTTTT

V: TRBV11-2
size: -
D: -
J: TRBJ1-3
CDR3: CASSFRQVTPWGNTIYF
DNA: TGTGCCAGCAGCTTCCGCCAGGTGACCCCCTGGGGAAACACCATATATTTT

V: TRBV10-3
size: few
D: TRBD1
J: TRBJ1-2
CDR3: CAIPDRGGGYTF
DNA: TGTGCCATCCCTGACAGGGGAGGTGGCTACACCTTC

V: TRBV7-2
size: few
D: TRBD2
J: TRBJ2-3
CDR3: CASSLAAGERTDTQYF
DNA: TGTGCCAGCAGCTTAGCGGCGGGGGAGCGCACAGATACGCAGTATTTT

V: TRBV5-1
size: many
D: -
J: TRBJ2-5
CDR3: CASSFQGDQETQYF
DNA: TGCGCCAGCAGCTTCCAAGGGGATCAAGAGACCCAGTACTTC

V: TRBV12-3/TRBV12-4
size: -
D: TRBD1
J: TRBJ2-1
CDR3: CASGQTGNEQFF
DNA: TGTGCCAGCGGGCAGACAGGGAATGAGCAGTTCTTC

V: TRBV7-9
size: -
D: -
J: TRBJ1-5
CDR3: CASSPAGDSNQPQHF
DNA: TGTGCCAGCAGCCCAGCAGGAGATAGCAATCAGCCCCAGCATTTT

V: TRBV7-9
size: few
D: -
J: TRBJ1-1
CDR3: CASSPPREAFF
DNA: TGTGCCAGCAGCCCCCCGAGGGAAGCTTTCTTT

V: TRBV18
size: -
D: -
J: TRBJ1-2
CDR3: CASSPPSGGLTGYTF
DNA: TGTGCCAGCTCACCCCCATCGGGGGGCTTAACTGGCTACACCTTC

V: TRBV7-9
size: few
D: -
J: TRBJ1-1
CDR3: CASSAPGAAAEAFF
DNA: TGTGCCAGCAGCGCCCCCGGGGCTGCTGCTGAAGCTTTCTTT

V: TRBV20-1
size: -
D: TRBD2
J: TRBJ2-7
CDR3: CSARAGLADYEQYF
DNA: TGCAGTGCTAGAGCGGGACTAGCGGATTACGAGCAGTACTTC

V: TRBV7-9
size: few
D: -
J: TRBJ1-2
CDR3: CASSPNPPAGYTF
DNA: TGTGCCAGCAGCCCAAACCCCCCGGCTGGCTACACCTTC

V: TRBV12-3/TRBV12-4
size: -
D: -
J: TRBJ1-6
CDR3: CASSFFGLGGGSNSPLHF
DNA: TGTGCCAGCAGTTTCTTTGGGTTAGGAGGGGGTTCAAATTCACCCCTCCACTTT

V: TRBV7-2
size: few
D: TRBD1
J: TRBJ2-7
CDR3: CASSRTGGSSEQYF
DNA: TGTGCCAGCAGCAGGACAGGGGGTAGCTCCGAGCAGTACTTC

V: TRBV12-3/TRBV12-4
size: -
D: -
J: TRBJ1-5
CDR3: CASSLRGSQQPQHF
DNA: TGTGCCAGCAGTTTACGTGGGTCGCAGCAGCCCCAGCATTTT

V: TRBV27
size: few
D: -
J: TRBJ2-1
CDR3: CASSLFGLAREQFF
DNA: TGTGCCAGCAGTCTATTCGGGCTAGCCCGTGAGCAGTTCTTC

V: TRBV18
size: few
D: -
J: TRBJ2-7
CDR3: CASSPPTAAPYEQYF
DNA: TGTGCCAGCTCACCACCAACGGCAGCCCCCTACGAGCAGTACTTC

V: TRBV9
size: few
D: -
J: TRBJ1-3
CDR3: CASSVTASGNTIYF
DNA: TGTGCCAGCAGCGTCACGGCCTCTGGAAACACCATATATTTT

V: TRBV2
size: many
D: -
J: TRBJ2-3
CDR3: CASSARGASPDTQYF
DNA: TGTGCCAGCAGTGCTCGGGGGGCAAGTCCAGATACGCAGTATTTT

V: TRBV20-1
size: many
D: -
J: TRBJ2-5
CDR3: CSARDSASRDWETQYF
DNA: TGCAGTGCTAGAGATTCTGCTTCGCGCGATTGGGAGACCCAGTACTTC